The 3 T cell receptor beta chains in this list originate from one sample, sequenced in a study of cytomegalovirus exposure and HLA in healthy donors (dated by TCRdb to the late 2010s). Receptors were amplified or captured by the immunoSEQ multiplex PCR assay. For the multiplex PCR, a mixture combining 60 forward primers for TCR Vbeta segments and 13 reverse primers for TCR Jbeta segments was used. As stored in TCRdb, this immuneACCESS dataset retains in-frame rearrangements with V and J assigned. A fraction of the clones does not appear; measured against another copy, unresolved V genes explain less than half of the discrepancy, and the remainder lacks a known reason. Here the sample has some 150,000 clones; less than 80% occur a single time. 1.8% of the sample comes from the top ten. Sequencing was done on a sample of PBMCs. The receptors originated from a female donor in good health and CMV-seropositive.

The chain uses TRBV7-9 and TRBJ1-1; D is uncertain. This CDR3 is 13 amino acids long. Germline assignment: CDR1 SEHNR and CDR2 FQNEAQ (reference sequence). Trimming took off 5 bases at V and 4 bases at J, with 11 bases between the two ends. This CDR3 reads CASSVTGATEAFF. CDR3 coding DNA: TGTGCCAGCAGCGTGACGGGTGCCACTGAAGCTTTCTTT.

This chain uses TRBV4-1 with TRBJ2-5; the D gene is possibly TRBD2 (7 bases). With 2 bases removed from V and 2 bases from J, the gap between germline ends came to 12 bases. The CDR3 sequence is 15 residues long. Germline CDR1 is MGHRA and CDR2 is YSYEKL. Here the CDR3 reads CASSQTGGGQETQYF. The CDR3 DNA follows: TGCGCCAGCAGCCAAACGGGGGGCGGACAAGAGACCCAGTACTTC.

This clone showed up just a few times. The gene calls are TRBV27 and TRBJ2-7; perhaps TRBD1 as D (5 bases). Trimming took off 8 bases at V and 0 bases at J, with 26 bases between the two ends. Per the germline V gene, CDR1 is MNHEY and CDR2 is SMNVEV (reference sequence). The CDR3 sequence is 18 residues long. The CDR3 loop reads CASGHLPTSPKSSYEQYF. As DNA, the CDR3 is TGTGCCAGCGGACACCTCCCGACCTCACCGAAGAGCTCCTACGAGCAGTACTTC.